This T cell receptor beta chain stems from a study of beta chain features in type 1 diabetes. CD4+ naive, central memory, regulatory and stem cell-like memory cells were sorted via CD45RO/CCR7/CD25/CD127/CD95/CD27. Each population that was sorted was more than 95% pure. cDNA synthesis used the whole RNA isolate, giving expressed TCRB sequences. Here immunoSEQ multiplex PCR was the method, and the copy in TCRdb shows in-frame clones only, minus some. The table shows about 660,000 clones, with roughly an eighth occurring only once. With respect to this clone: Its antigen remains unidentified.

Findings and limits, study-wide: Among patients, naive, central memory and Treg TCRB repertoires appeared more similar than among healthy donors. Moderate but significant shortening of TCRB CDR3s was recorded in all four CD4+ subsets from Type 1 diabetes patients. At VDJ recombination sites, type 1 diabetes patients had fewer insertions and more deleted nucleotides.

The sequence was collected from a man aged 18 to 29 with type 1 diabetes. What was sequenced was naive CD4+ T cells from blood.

The CDR3 bases are TGTGCCAGCAGGTCAACTAGCGGGGTCAGGGGGAATGAGCAGTTCTTC. It yields the protein CASRSTSGVRGNEQFF. J is TRBJ2-1 and V is TRBV2; 10 bases match TRBD2. V was clipped by 6 bases and J by 7 bases; unmatched bases: 12. The CDR3 spans 16 residues. The V gene's germline CDR1 is SNHLY and CDR2 FYNNEI.